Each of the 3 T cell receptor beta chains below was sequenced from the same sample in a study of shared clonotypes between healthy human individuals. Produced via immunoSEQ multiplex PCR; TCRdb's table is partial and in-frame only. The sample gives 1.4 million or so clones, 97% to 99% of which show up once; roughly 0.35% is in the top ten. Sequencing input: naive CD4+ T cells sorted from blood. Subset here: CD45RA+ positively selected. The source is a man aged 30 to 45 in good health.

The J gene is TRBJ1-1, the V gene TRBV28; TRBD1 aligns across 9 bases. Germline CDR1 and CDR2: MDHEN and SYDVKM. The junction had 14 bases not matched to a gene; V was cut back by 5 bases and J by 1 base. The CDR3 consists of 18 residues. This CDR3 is CASSAAYGQGSGNTEAFF. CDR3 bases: TGTGCCAGCAGTGCCGCCTATGGACAGGGGAGCGGGAACACTGAAGCTTTCTTT.

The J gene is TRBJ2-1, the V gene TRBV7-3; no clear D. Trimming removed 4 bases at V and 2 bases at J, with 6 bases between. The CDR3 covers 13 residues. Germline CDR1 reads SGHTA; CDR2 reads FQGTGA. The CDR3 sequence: CASSSTPYNEQFF. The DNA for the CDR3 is TGTGCCAGCAGCTCTACCCCCTACAATGAGCAGTTCTTC.

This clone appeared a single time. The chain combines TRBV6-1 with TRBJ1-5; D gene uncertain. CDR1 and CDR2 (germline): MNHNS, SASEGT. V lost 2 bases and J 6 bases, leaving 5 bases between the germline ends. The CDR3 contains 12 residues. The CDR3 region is CASSENIQPQHF. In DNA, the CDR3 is TGTGCCAGCAGTGAAAACATTCAGCCCCAGCATTTT.